This TCR beta chain was observed in a study of follicular helper T cells after annual influenza vaccination. TCRdb's copy holds only in-frame clones and misses some; the assay was immunoSEQ multiplex PCR. Among some 8,300 clones, more than 75% were seen once, and the ten largest hold roughly 4%. Time point here: 2015-2016 season, 7 days after influenza vaccination. Germline V gene sequence: CDR1 MNHNS, CDR2 SASEGT. V shed 5 bases and J 5 bases; nucleotides not matched to a gene: 7. The CDR3 covers 14 residues. The clonotype was recovered from an adult who received the influenza vaccine. The sample consisted of CXCR5+ CD38- circulating T follicular helper cells from blood, taken 7 days after influenza vaccination. Indicated subset: circulating Tfh, non-naive CD4+CXCR5+PD-1+ (ICOS+CD38+ or ICOS-CD38-). The chain recombines TRBV6-1 with TRBJ1-1; 8 bases align to TRBD1. DNA of the CDR3: TGTGCCAGCAGTCTAACCAGGGGGCGGACTGAAGCTTTCTTT. Translation: CASSLTRGRTEAFF.